This record looks at one T cell receptor (beta chain) sequence and its context. Its specificity is not known. Roughly 27,000 T cell genomes, or about 0.2 ug DNA, went into the sorted-subset replicate PCRs. Clones were sequenced by immunoSEQ multiplex PCR, and TCRdb holds only the in-frame ones, with some missing. The table has about 1 million clones, around 76% seen once. The data are from a study of shared clonotypes between healthy human individuals. Study-wide findings and caveats: Naive subsets generally had larger estimated richness than memory subsets.

Germline V gene sequence: CDR1 SQVTM, CDR2 ANQGSEA. The length of the CDR3 is 13 residues. The V and J ends lost 7 bases and 6 bases, in that order; junction bases with no gene match: 8. Every one of the donors was a Caucasian adult that lived in Nashville, Tennessee. V gene TRBV29-1 combines with J gene TRBJ1-2, with TRBD1 matching over 10 bases. Sequenced input: memory CD4+ T cells sorted from blood. Subset indicated: CD45RA-negative fraction. The clonotype comes from a young man in good health. The CDR3, as DNA: TGCAGCGCGAGACAGGGGGCGTCGAATGGCTACACCTTC. Encoded protein: CSARQGASNGYTF.